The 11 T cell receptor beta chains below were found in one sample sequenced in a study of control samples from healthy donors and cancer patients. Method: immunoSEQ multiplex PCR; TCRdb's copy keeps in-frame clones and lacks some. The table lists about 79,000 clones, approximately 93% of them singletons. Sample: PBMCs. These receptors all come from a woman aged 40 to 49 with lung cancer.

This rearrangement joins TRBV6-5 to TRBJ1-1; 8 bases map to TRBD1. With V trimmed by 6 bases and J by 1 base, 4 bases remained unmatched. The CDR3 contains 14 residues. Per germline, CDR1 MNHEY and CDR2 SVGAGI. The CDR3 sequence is CASSRGQGNTEAFF. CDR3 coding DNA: TGTGCCAGCAGCCGAGGACAGGGGAACACTGAAGCTTTCTTT.

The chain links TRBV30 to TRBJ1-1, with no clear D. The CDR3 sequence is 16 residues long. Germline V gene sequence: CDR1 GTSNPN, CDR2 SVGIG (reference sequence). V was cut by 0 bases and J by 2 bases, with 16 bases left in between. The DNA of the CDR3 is TGTGCCTGGAGTGTACCTCGAGCAGGACCTAACACTGAAGCTTTCTTT. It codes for CAWSVPRAGPNTEAFF. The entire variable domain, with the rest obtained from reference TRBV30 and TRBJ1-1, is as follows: SQTIHQWPATLVQPVGSPLSLECTVEGTSNPNLYWYRQAAGRGLQLLFYSVGIGQISSEVPQNLSASRPQDRQFILSSKKLLLSDSGFYLCAWSVPRAGPNTEAFFGQGTRLTVV.

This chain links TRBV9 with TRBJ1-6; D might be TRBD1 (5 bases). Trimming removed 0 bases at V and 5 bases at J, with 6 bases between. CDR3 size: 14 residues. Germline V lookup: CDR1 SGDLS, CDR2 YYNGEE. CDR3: CASSVGGDNSPLHF. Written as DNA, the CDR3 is TGTGCCAGCAGCGTAGGGGGCGATAATTCACCCCTCCACTTT.

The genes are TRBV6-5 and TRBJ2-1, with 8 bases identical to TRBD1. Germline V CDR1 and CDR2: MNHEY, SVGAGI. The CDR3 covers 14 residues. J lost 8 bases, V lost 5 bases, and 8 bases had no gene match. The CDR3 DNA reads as TGTGCCAGCAGTCGCAAACAGGGGGGTTATGAGCAGTTCTTC. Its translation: CASSRKQGGYEQFF.

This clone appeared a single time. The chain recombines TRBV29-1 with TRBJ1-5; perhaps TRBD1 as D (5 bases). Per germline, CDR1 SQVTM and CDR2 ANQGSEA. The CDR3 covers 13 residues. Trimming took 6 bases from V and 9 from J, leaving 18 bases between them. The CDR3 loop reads CSVGPGGGLPQHF. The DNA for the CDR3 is TGCAGCGTAGGGCCCGGGGGAGGTCTGCCCCAGCATTTT. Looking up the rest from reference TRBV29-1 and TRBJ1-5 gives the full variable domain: SAVISQKPSRDICQRGTSLTIQCQVDSQVTMMFWYRQQPGQSLTLIATANQGSEATYESGFVIDKFPISRPNLTFSTLTVSNMSPEDSSIYLCSVGPGGGLPQHFGDGTRLSIL.

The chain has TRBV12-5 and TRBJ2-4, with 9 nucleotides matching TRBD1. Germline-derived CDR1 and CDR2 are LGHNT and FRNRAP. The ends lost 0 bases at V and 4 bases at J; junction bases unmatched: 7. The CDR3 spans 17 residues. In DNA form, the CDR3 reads TGTGCTAGTGGTTTGGTACAGGGACAGGGAGCAAAAAACATTCAGTACTTC. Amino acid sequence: CASGLVQGQGAKNIQYF.

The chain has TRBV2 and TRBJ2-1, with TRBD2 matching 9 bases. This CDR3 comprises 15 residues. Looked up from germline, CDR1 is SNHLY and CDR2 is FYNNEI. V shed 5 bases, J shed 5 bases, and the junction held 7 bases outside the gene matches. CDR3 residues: CASSLREGPHNEQFF. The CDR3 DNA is TGTGCCAGCAGTCTGCGGGAGGGGCCGCACAATGAGCAGTTCTTC.

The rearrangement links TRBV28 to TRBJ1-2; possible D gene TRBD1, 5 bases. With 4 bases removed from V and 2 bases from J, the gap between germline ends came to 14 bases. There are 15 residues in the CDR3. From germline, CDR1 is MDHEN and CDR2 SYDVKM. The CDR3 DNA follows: TGTGCCAGCAGTTCCCCCGGGACTGAAAACTATGGCTACACCTTC. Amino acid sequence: CASSSPGTENYGYTF.

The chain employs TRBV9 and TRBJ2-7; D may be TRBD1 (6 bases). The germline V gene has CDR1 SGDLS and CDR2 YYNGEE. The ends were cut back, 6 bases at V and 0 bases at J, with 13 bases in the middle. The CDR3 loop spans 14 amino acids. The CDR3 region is CASKRQALSYEQYF. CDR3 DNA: TGTGCCAGCAAAAGACAGGCACTCTCCTACGAGCAGTACTTC.

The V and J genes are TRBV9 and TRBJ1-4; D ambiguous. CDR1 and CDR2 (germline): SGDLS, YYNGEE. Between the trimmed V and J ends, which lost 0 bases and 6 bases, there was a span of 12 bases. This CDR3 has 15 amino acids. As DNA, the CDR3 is TGTGCCAGCAGCGTAGAAGGGCTCTACCATGAAAAACTGTTTTTT. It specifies CASSVEGLYHEKLFF.

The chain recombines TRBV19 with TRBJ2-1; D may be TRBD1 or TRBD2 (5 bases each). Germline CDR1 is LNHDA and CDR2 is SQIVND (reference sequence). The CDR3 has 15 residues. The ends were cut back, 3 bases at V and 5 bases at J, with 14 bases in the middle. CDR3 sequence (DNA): TGTGCCAGTAGTATGCCGGGACCAGGAAACAATGAGCAGTTCTTC. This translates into CASSMPGPGNNEQFF. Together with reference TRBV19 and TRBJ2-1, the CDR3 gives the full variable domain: DGGITQSPKYLFRKEGQNVTLSCEQNLNHDAMYWYRQDPGQGLRLIYYSQIVNDFQKGDIAEGYSVSREKKESFPLTVTSAQKNPTAFYLCASSMPGPGNNEQFFGPGTRLTVL.